These T cell receptor beta chains were read from a single sample in a study of blood T cells in healthy people across ages. TCRdb processed the 5' RACE reads anew with MiXCR; each CDR3 protein has one entry. The table records approximately 1,700,000 distinct CDR3 sequences, approximately 39% of them present only once. The source material was blood. The receptors derive from a human donor in good health. Both conserved end residues are part of each CDR3. The D gene is left open where the match is weak. Size values are once, few and many counts, or a class for expanded clones, and some rows have none.

v_call	cdr3_length	j_call	clone_size	d_call	cdr3_nt	cdr3_aa
TRBV11-2	16	TRBJ2-7	.	TRBD2	TGTGCCAGCAGCGTTTCCGGGACTAAGGCCTCCTACGAGCAGTACTTC	CASSVSGTKASYEQYF
TRBV9	15	TRBJ1-5	.	.	TGTGCCAGCGGCCTACAGGGTCGGTCAGGACAGCCCCAGCATTTT	CASGLQGRSGQPQHF
TRBV5-1	15	TRBJ1-1	.	.	TGCGCCAGCAGCTTGCGTCCCTCGTGGAACACTGAAGCTTTCTTT	CASSLRPSWNTEAFF
TRBV20-1	12	TRBJ2-5	.	TRBD2	TGCAGTAGCGGGGGGGCAAAGGAGACCCAGTACTTC	CSSGGAKETQYF
TRBV5-5	14	TRBJ2-7	.	TRBD2	TGTGCCAGCAGCTTACTAGCGGGGCGCTACGAGCAGTACTTC	CASSLLAGRYEQYF
TRBV20-1	15	TRBJ2-5	few	TRBD2	TGCAGTGCTAGAGGTCCGAGCGGGGGGGCGCGGGAGCAGTACTTC	CSARGPSGGAREQYF
TRBV3-1	15	TRBJ2-5	few	.	TGTGCCAGCAGCCCTCGGGACCCCCGGGTGGAGACCCAGTACTTC	CASSPRDPRVETQYF
TRBV12-3/TRBV12-4	17	TRBJ2-2	.	.	TGTGCCAGCAGCTCTCACTCAGGGGCTAGGTTGACCGGGGAGCTGTTTTTT	CASSSHSGARLTGELFF
TRBV4-2	17	TRBJ1-2	few	TRBD1	TGTGCCAGCAGCCAAGATGGCCGGGGACAGGGGGCCTATGGCTACACCTTC	CASSQDGRGQGAYGYTF
TRBV7-2	15	TRBJ2-5	few	TRBD1	TGTGCCAGCAGCCGGACAGGGGGCCAACAAGAGACCCAGTACTTC	CASSRTGGQQETQYF
TRBV5-6	14	TRBJ1-2	.	.	TGTGCCAGCAGCTTGATGGCTGGGAACTATGGCTACACCTTC	CASSLMAGNYGYTF
TRBV4-1	17	TRBJ1-2	.	TRBD1	TGCGCCAGCAGCCAAGATCTAGGGACAGGGCTGATATATGGCTACACCTTC	CASSQDLGTGLIYGYTF